Listed here are 24 T cell receptor beta chains from one sample, sequenced in a study of T cells in Graves' hyperthyroidism and ophthalmopathy. Amplification targeted TCR beta CDR3 regions from RNA transcripts. The study used the HTBI primer set for a first-round RT-PCR of the TCR CDR3. MiXCR, run by TCRdb on the multiplex PCR reads, gives a single entry per CDR3 protein. The table lists over 300,000 distinct CDR3 sequences, approximately 15% of them singletons. The sequencing sample was made of blood. Receptor source: a woman in her sixties with Graves' hyperthyroidism.

This clonotype was counted many times. The rearrangement joins TRBV7-9 to TRBJ2-1; 8 nucleotides align to TRBD1. The J segment lost 4 bases and the V segment lost 4 bases, leaving 6 bases of the junction unmatched. The germline V gene has CDR1 SEHNR and CDR2 FQNEAQ (reference sequence). The CDR3 length is 15 residues. The CDR3 DNA is TGTGCCAGCAGCTCGCCAGGGGGCCCTTACAATGAGCAGTTCTTC. Protein product: CASSSPGGPYNEQFF.

The rearrangement joins TRBV27 to TRBJ1-6; TRBD1 matches at 7 bases. This CDR3 region has 15 residues. With V trimmed by 5 bases and J by 5 bases, 6 bases remained unmatched. Germline CDR1 MNHEY, CDR2 SMNVEV (reference sequence). CDR3 loop: CASSPGDRDNSPLHF. In DNA form, the CDR3 reads TGTGCCAGCAGTCCGGGGGACAGAGATAATTCACCCCTCCACTTT.

This clonotype has at least ten counts. The chain couples TRBV12-3 or TRBV12-4 to TRBJ1-2; 12 bases map to TRBD1. This CDR3 is 17 amino acids long. J lost 8 bases, V lost 5 bases, and 15 bases had no gene match. CDR3 amino acids: CASSPRSMGQGARGYTF. CDR3 coding DNA: TGTGCCAGCAGTCCGCGAAGTATGGGACAGGGGGCAAGGGGCTACACCTTC.

This clonotype was detected a few times. Because the CDR3 is missing its conserved closing phenylalanine or tryptophan, this is likely a read error. V and J are TRBV19 and TRBJ2-7; 7 bases are shared with TRBD2. Germline CDR1 is LNHDA and CDR2 is SQIVND (reference sequence). Trimming removed 9 bases from V and 2 bases from J; junction bases left unmatched: 7. The CDR3 sequence is 13 residues long. The CDR3 nucleotides read TGTGCCAGCTCGCCTAGCGGTCCCTACGAGCAGTACCTC. This codes for CASSPSGPYEQYL.

This clonotype showed up many times. The V gene is TRBV5-1, the J gene TRBJ1-2; 7 bases map to TRBD1. The CDR3 runs to 15 residues. The V gene's germline CDR1 is SGHRS and CDR2 YFSETQ. J was trimmed by 2 bases and V by 4 bases; bases with no gene match: 8. The CDR3, as DNA: TGCGCCAGCAGCCCAACGACAGGGAGCAACTATGGCTACACCTTC. Translating it yields CASSPTTGSNYGYTF.

The chain uses TRBV5-1 and TRBJ2-2; unclear D gene. Trimming took 3 bases from V and 2 from J, leaving 5 bases between them. The CDR3 totals 13 residues. The germline V gene has CDR1 SGHRS and CDR2 YFSETQ. This chain's CDR3 is CASSSENTGELFF. The CDR3 DNA is TGCGCCAGCAGCTCTGAAAACACCGGGGAGCTGTTTTTT.

There are many counts of this clonotype. The chain recombines TRBV12-3 or TRBV12-4 with TRBJ1-1; tentatively, D is TRBD1 (5 bases). V was trimmed by 4 bases and J by 4 bases, leaving 10 bases between them. CDR3 length: 13 amino acids. CDR3 loop: CASSSRVGTEAFF. CDR3 bases: TGTGCCAGCAGTTCCAGGGTTGGCACTGAAGCTTTCTTT.

This clonotype occurred many times. The chain recombines TRBV24-1 with TRBJ2-1; unclear D gene. CDR3 size: 17 residues. The ends were cut back, 3 bases at V and 0 bases at J, with 14 bases in the middle. CDR1 is KGHDR and CDR2 is SFDVKD in the germline V gene. In nucleotides, the CDR3 is TGTGCCACCAGTGATCCCCGTTCGCCCAGCTCCTACAATGAGCAGTTCTTC. This codes for CATSDPRSPSSYNEQFF.

V is TRBV2 and J is TRBJ2-7; 7 positions match TRBD2. The CDR3 is made up of 13 amino acids. Germline V gives CDR1 SNHLY, CDR2 FYNNEI. V lost 3 bases to trimming and J lost 3 bases; unmatched junction nucleotides: 2. CDR3 nucleotides: TGTGCCAGCAGTGAGAGGGAGGGCTACGAGCAGTACTTC. It is translated as CASSEREGYEQYF. Full variable domain (outside the CDR3, taken from reference TRBV2 and TRBJ2-7): EPEVTQTPSHQVTQMGQEVILRCVPISNHLYFYWYRQILGQKVEFLVSFYNNEISEKSEIFDDQFSVERPDGSNFTLKIRSTKLEDSAMYFCASSEREGYEQYFGPGTRLTVT.

The V and J genes are TRBV6-2 or TRBV6-3 and TRBJ1-4; D is possibly TRBD1 (6 bases). This CDR3 contains 15 residues. V gave up 5 bases and J gave up 6 bases, with 16 bases separating them. Germline V lookup: CDR1 MNHEY, CDR2 SVGEGT. For the CDR3, the DNA is TGTGCCAGCAGTGGGGCCGGGACACAACATGAAAAACTGTTTTTT. Translation: CASSGAGTQHEKLFF.

This clonotype was detected only a few times. The V gene is TRBV15, the J gene TRBJ2-7; D might be TRBD2 (6 bases). CDR1 and CDR2 (germline): LNHNV, YYDKDF (reference sequence). This CDR3 comprises 15 residues. V lost 0 bases and J 3 bases, leaving 12 bases between the germline ends. The CDR3 bases are TGTGCCACCAGCAGAGAACCAGGGAGGAACTACGAGCAGTACTTC. This translates into CATSREPGRNYEQYF.

This clonotype was observed many times. The J gene is TRBJ2-2, the V gene TRBV12-3 or TRBV12-4; 9 bases map to TRBD2. The CDR3 runs 15 residues. Trimming took 5 bases from V and 3 from J; bases not matched to a gene: 4. The CDR3 reads CASSPGTSYTGELFF. CDR3 sequence (DNA): TGTGCCAGCAGTCCCGGGACTAGCTACACCGGGGAGCTGTTTTTT.

This clonotype was counted between two and nine times. This chain connects TRBV6-5 to TRBJ1-2; D not certain. The germline V gene has CDR1 MNHEY and CDR2 SVGAGI. Trimming cost V 8 bases and J 6 bases, with 13 bases left between them. The CDR3 is 12 amino acids. CDR3 coding DNA: TGTGCCAGCGGCGGGAAAATAAATGGCTACACCTTC. Translated, it gives CASGGKINGYTF.

This clonotype was seen at least ten times. J is TRBJ2-5 and V is TRBV2; perhaps TRBD1 as D (6 bases). CDR1 SNHLY and CDR2 FYNNEI come from the germline V gene. V was trimmed by 7 bases and J by 5 bases, leaving 14 bases between them. The CDR3 consists of 13 residues. The DNA of the CDR3 is TGTGCCAGCATCCGCGGGCAGGGGGAGACCCAGTACTTC. It encodes CASIRGQGETQYF.

This clonotype appeared many times. V is TRBV28 and J is TRBJ2-4; a possible D gene is TRBD1 (5 bases). The CDR3 has 15 amino acids. Trimming cost V 5 bases and J 0 bases, with 11 bases left between them. Germline V gives CDR1 MDHEN, CDR2 SYDVKM. The CDR3 nucleotides read TGTGCCAGCAGTCCCTCAGGGCTAGCCAAAAACATTCAGTACTTC. As protein: CASSPSGLAKNIQYF.

J is TRBJ2-5 and V is TRBV9; D is possibly TRBD2 (5 bases). V lost 0 bases and J 7 bases, leaving 10 bases between the germline ends. Per germline, CDR1 SGDLS and CDR2 YYNGEE. The CDR3 contains 13 residues. CDR3 bases: TGTGCCAGCAGCGTAGCTCGGGGAATGACCCAGTACTTC. Translated, it gives CASSVARGMTQYF.

As for this clonotype: Being one base from a much bigger clone, this may be a read error. The chain couples TRBV20-1 to TRBJ1-6, with 7 bases fitting TRBD1. Germline values: CDR1 DFQATT, CDR2 SNEGSKA (reference sequence). CDR3 length: 14 residues. Written as DNA, the CDR3 is TGCAGTGCTAGTAAGACAGGGTTTAATCCACCCCTCCACTTT. This gives the protein CSASKTGFNPPLHF.

This clonotype was picked up many times. The chain is built from TRBV6-1 and TRBJ1-2; TRBD1 aligns across 7 bases. The ends lost 2 bases at V and 6 bases at J; junction bases unmatched: 6. The CDR3 is 14 amino acids. Germline assignment: CDR1 MNHNS and CDR2 SASEGT. The CDR3 sequence: CASSERQGLDGYTF. The CDR3 DNA reads TGTGCCAGCAGTGAAAGACAGGGTCTGGATGGCTACACCTTC.

The sample holds many counts of this clonotype. The chain recombines TRBV28 with TRBJ1-5, with D perhaps TRBD1 (6 bases). Germline V gene lookup returns CDR1 MDHEN and CDR2 SYDVKM. V gave up 5 bases and J gave up 7 bases, with 21 bases separating them. The CDR3 runs 16 residues. The CDR3 region has the DNA TGTGCCAGCAGTCCTCCGTGGGGGGCTGGGAAGCAGCCCCAGCATTTT. Its translation is CASSPPWGAGKQPQHF.

The sample holds a few counts of this clonotype. The CDR3 here is CASSKGTYRPGQGQDNYGYTF. The CDR3 DNA sequence: TGCGCCAGCAGCAAAGGCACTTATCGACCGGGACAGGGGCAGGATAACTATGGCTACACCTTC. This chain uses TRBV5-1 with TRBJ1-2; 10 positions match TRBD1. The CDR3 runs to 21 residues. V shed 4 bases, J shed 1 base, and the junction held 22 bases outside the gene matches. The germline CDR1 and CDR2 sequences are SGHRS and YFSETQ.

This clonotype was recorded many times. The CDR3 DNA is TGTGCCAGCTCACCGGACGGATACGAGCAGTACTTC. Translating it yields CASSPDGYEQYF. The chain is built from TRBV18 and TRBJ2-7; no firm D call. The CDR3 has 12 residues. Germline V CDR1 and CDR2: KGHSH, LQKENI. The V and J ends lost 3 bases and 4 bases respectively, with 7 bases between them.

This clonotype was recorded once. This may come from a read error, since a much larger clone is one base off. J is TRBJ1-2 and V is TRBV5-1; 10 bases fit TRBD1. The CDR3 is 16 amino acids. Germline V gene lookup returns CDR1 SGHRS and CDR2 YFSETQ. As DNA, the CDR3 is TGCGCCGGCAGCCATTATACGGGACAGGGGTTCTATGGCTACACCTTC. Translated, it gives CAGSHYTGQGFYGYTF.

This clonotype appeared many times. The chain links TRBV19 to TRBJ1-2; tentatively, D is TRBD1 (5 bases). The CDR3 is 17 residues long. CDR1 is LNHDA and CDR2 is SQIVND in the germline V gene (reference sequence). Deletions cut 1 base from V and 4 bases from J, with 19 bases between. CDR3 nucleotides: TGTGCCAGTAGTATAGCGCAGCATGGGACGTCGGCCTATGGCTACACCTTC. Protein sequence: CASSIAQHGTSAYGYTF. Complete variable domain (other parts from reference TRBV19 and TRBJ1-2): DGGITQSPKYLFRKEGQNVTLSCEQNLNHDAMYWYRQDPGQGLRLIYYSQIVNDFQKGDIAEGYSVSREKKESFPLTVTSAQKNPTAFYLCASSIAQHGTSAYGYTFGSGTRLTVV.

This clonotype was seen ten or more times. V and J are TRBV30 and TRBJ1-5, with unresolved D. The CDR3 sequence is 13 residues long. Germline values: CDR1 GTSNPN, CDR2 SVGIG (reference sequence). Trimming removed 1 base at V and 0 bases at J, with 4 bases between. CDR3 protein: CAWSATSNQPQHF. The CDR3 DNA follows: TGTGCCTGGAGTGCAACTAGCAATCAGCCCCAGCATTTT.